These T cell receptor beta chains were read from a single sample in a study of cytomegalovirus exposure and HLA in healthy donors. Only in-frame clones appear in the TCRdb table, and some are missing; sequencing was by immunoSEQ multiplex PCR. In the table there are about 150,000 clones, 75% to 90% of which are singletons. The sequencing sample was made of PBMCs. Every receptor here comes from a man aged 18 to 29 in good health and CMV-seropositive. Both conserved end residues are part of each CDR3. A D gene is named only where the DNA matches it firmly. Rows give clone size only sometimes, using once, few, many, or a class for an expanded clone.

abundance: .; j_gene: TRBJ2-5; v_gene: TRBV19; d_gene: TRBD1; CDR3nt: TGTGCCAGTAGTTCCCGGGACAGGGGCCCAGGGGAAGAGACCCAGTACTTC; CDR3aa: CASSSRDRGPGEETQYF
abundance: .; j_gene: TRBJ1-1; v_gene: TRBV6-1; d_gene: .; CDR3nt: TGTGCCAGCAGCCTGGGGGGACGGCGGAACACTGAAGCTTTCTTT; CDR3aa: CASSLGGRRNTEAFF
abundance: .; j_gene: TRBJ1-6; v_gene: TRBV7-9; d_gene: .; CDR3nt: TGTGCCAGCAGCTCTGAGGGCAGGAGCTCCTATAATTCACCCCTCCACTTT; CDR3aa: CASSSEGRSSYNSPLHF
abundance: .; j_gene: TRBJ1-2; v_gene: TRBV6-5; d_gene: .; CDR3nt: TGTGCCAGCAGTGCCTTCCGGAGACAGGCCTATGGCTACACCTTC; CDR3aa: CASSAFRRQAYGYTF
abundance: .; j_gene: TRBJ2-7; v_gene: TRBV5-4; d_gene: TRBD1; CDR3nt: TGTGCCAGCAGCTCGGGACAGCACTACGAGCAGTACTTC; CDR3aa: CASSSGQHYEQYF
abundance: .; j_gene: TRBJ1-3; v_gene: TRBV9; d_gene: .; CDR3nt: TGTGCCAGCAGCGTAGAAGGGGCCTCTGGAAACACCATATATTTT; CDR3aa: CASSVEGASGNTIYF
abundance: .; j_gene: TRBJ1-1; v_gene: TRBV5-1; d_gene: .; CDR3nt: TGCGCCAGCAGCTGGCGGACACAGAACACTGAAGCTTTCTTT; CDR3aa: CASSWRTQNTEAFF
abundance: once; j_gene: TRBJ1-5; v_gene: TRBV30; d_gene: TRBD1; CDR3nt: TGTGCCTACCGGGACAGGGGAAATAATCAGCCCCAGCATTTT; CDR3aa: CAYRDRGNNQPQHF
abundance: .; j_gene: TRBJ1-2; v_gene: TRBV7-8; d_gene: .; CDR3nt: TGTGCCAGCAGCTTAGGGGGCTGGGACTATGGCTACACCTTC; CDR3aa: CASSLGGWDYGYTF
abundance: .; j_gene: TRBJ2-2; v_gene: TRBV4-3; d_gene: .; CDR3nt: TGCGCCAGCAGCTTGGTGACTCCGAACACCGGGGAGCTGTTTTTT; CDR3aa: CASSLVTPNTGELFF
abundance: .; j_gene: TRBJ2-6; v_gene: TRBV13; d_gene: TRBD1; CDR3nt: TGTGCCAGCAGCTTTAGTAGAGGGACAGAACTAATTAGCTCTGGGGCCAACGTCCTGACTTTC; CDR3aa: CASSFSRGTELISSGANVLTF
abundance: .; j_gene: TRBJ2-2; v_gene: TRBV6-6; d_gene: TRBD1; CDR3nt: TGTGCCAGCAGTTTCGGGGGACAGGGTCGCACCGGGGAGCTGTTTTTT; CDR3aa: CASSFGGQGRTGELFF
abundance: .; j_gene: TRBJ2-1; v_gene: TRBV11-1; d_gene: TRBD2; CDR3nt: TGTGCCAACCCTACCTCTAGCGGGGGGTACGATGAGCAGTTCTTC; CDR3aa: CANPTSSGGYDEQFF
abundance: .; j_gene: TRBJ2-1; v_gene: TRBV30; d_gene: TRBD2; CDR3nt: TGTGCCTGGAGTCGTTGGCGGGAGAGGGGAGACAATGAGCAGTTCTTC; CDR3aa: CAWSRWRERGDNEQFF
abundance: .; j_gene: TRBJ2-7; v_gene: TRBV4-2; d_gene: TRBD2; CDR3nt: TGTGCCAGCAGCCGAACAGCGGGAGGTGACTCCTACGAGCAGTACTTC; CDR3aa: CASSRTAGGDSYEQYF